This record concerns one T cell receptor (beta chain) sequence. Its antigen has not been determined. No base quality values were provided; no much bigger clone lies one nucleotide off. This record comes from a study of blood T cell repertoires in COVID-19 (TCRdb year 2020). Concerning the study at large: The collaborator samples originated in the United States, Italy and Spain and spanned the acute and convalescent phases of COVID-19. The prospective study material was composed of cDNA or gDNA derived from T cells, B-cell-depleted T cells, or PBMCs. Subjects who had been exposed to COVID-19, were actively infected with it, or had recovered from it provided the deeply sampled blood TCRbeta repertoires that made up the dataset. A freely available public database, intended as a resource for researchers studying the immune response to SARS-CoV-2, is where the repertoires were released. Samples came from the ongoing ImmuneRACE study (first 160 participants) plus 1,254 subjects from 6 global collaborators. The sample metadata nearly always contained a de-identified subject ID, COVID-19 status, age in years and sex. Where available, HLA class I and class II types were obtained from metadata supplied by the sample provider rather than from assay-based typing.

Reading from cysteine to phenylalanine, the CDR3 counts 16 amino acids. Of all the DNA, just the CDR3 is kept, 48 bases in frame from base 1. Unmatched junction bases come to 4, with V trimmed by 0 bases and J by 5 bases. Looking up the germline V gene (reference sequence) yields CDR1 MNHEY and CDR2 SMNVEV. Study-level results and caveats: Clinical and demographic metadata were provided uncurated, with the amount varying by source and participant.

In the prospective study, participants were about 18 to 100 years old, resided in approximately 25 geographic areas of the United States, and were enrolled through a virtual design. Cohort assignment in the prospective study relied on participant-reported clinical history from a screening survey and a study questionnaire. Each participant in the prospective study had whole blood, serum and a nasopharyngeal or oropharyngeal swab collected by mobile phlebotomists. Prospective study participants could optionally give additional blood draws and questionnaires over an approximately 2-month period. Prospective study blood samples were shipped either frozen or at room temperature before DNA extraction. TCRbeta CDR3 regions were amplified from genomic DNA by means of the immunoSEQ Assay, a bias-controlled multiplex PCR. As for the authors' bioinformatics: The number of nucleated cells in each sample was estimated by amplification of reference gene primers within the assay. To quantify the absolute abundance of each unique TCRbeta CDR3 rearrangement, sequence reads were collapsed and filtered. For each sample, productive Simpson clonality was calculated by taking the square root of Simpson's diversity index across productive rearrangements. This is the immuneACCESS table as TCRdb keeps it, with only in-frame sequences that have V and J called. A part of the clones is gone; compared with another copy, unresolved V genes explain less than half, and the rest is unexplained. V, J and clone size derive from that table, while D and trimming were established from the DNA sequence. Across this sample there are over 250,000 clones, with about 86% seen only once. The ten largest clones take up approximately 4% of the sample.

The chain is made from TRBV27 and TRBJ2-3; a stretch of 11 junction bases matches TRBD2. Sequenced: PBMCs or T cells enriched from blood (not recorded which). The sequence came from a man younger than 45 with acute COVID-19. The nucleotide sequence reads TGTGCCAGCAGTTTATCTCCTAGCGGGAGGCAAGATACGCAGTATTTT. It codes for CASSLSPSGRQDTQYF.